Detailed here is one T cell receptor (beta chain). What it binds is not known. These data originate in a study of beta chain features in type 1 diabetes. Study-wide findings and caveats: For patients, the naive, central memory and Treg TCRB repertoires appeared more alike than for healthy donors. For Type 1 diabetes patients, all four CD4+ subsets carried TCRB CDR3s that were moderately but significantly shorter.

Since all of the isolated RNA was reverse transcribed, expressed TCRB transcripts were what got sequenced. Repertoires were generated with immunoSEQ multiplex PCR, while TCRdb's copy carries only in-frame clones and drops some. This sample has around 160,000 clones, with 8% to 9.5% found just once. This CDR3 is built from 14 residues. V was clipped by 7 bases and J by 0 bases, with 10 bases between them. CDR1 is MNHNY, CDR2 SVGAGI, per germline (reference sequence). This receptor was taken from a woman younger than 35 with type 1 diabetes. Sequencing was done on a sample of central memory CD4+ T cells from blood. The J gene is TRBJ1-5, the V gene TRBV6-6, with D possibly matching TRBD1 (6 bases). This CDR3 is CASNREGSNQPQHF. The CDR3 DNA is TGTGCCAGCAACAGGGAGGGTAGCAATCAGCCCCAGCATTTT.